This TCR beta chain is from a study of PD-L1 blockade in urothelial cancer. Looking at the study overall: Prior chemotherapy regimens per patient numbered 0 to 3.

Patients were living with locally advanced or metastatic urothelial carcinoma. The CDR3 covers 16 residues. V was shortened by 3 bases and J by 5 bases, with 19 bases between the two germline ends. The germline V gene has CDR1 SNHLY and CDR2 FYNNEI. This table comes from immunoSEQ multiplex PCR, and its TCRdb copy is limited to in-frame clones, with some not included. The sample has more than 45,000 clones, approximately 88% seen once. This chain uses TRBV2 with TRBJ2-5; D possibly corresponds to TRBD2 (6 bases). This TCR was recovered from an older man with urothelial cancer. This sample comprised PBMCs, obtained around atezolizumab (anti-PD-L1) treatment. The CDR3 nucleotides are TGTGCCAGCAGTGAGCCCGGGAGCTCCCGAGGGGAGACCCAGTACTTC. Translating gives CASSEPGSSRGETQYF.